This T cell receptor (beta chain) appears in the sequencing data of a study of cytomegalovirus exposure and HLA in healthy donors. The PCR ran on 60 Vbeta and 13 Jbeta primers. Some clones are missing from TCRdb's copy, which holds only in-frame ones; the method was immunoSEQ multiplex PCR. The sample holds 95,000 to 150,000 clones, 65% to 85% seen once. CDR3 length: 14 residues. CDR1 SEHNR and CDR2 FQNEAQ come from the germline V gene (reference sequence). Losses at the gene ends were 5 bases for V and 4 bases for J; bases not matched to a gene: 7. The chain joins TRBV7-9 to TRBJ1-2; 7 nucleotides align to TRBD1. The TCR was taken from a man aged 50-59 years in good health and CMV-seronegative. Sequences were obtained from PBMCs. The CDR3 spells CASSIGQASYGYTF. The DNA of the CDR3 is TGTGCCAGCAGCATAGGACAGGCAAGCTATGGCTACACCTTC. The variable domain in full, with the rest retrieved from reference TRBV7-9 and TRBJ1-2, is DTGVSQNPRHKITKRGQNVTFRCDPISEHNRLYWYRQTLGQGPEFLTYFQNEAQLEKSRLLSDRFSAERPKGSFSTLEIQRTEQGDSAMYLCASSIGQASYGYTFGSGTRLTVV.